What follows is one TCR beta chain and its context. Its antigen is currently unknown. Sequencing used immunoSEQ multiplex PCR; TCRdb keeps in-frame clones, though not all of them. Here the sample spans roughly 1,100,000 clones, roughly 70% being singletons. V was shortened by 1 base and J by 4 bases, with 8 bases between the two germline ends. This CDR3 is 14 amino acids long. Germline CDR1 is SNHLY and CDR2 is FYNNEI. These data are taken from a study of shared clonotypes between healthy human individuals. Broader study findings: Non-shared clonotypes were found to have lower generation probabilities than the clonotypes that were shared by all four of the sorted-subset donors.

The chain couples TRBV2 to TRBJ1-5; no clear D gene. Sequencing was performed on memory CD4+ T cells sorted from blood. Subset noted: CD45RA-negative fraction. This receptor was obtained from a man aged 18-30 years in good health. In DNA, the CDR3 is TGTGCCAGCAGTGAAGGACATAAGAATCAGCCCCAGCATTTT. This codes for CASSEGHKNQPQHF.